Detailed here is one TCR beta chain. What it binds is not known. Both TCR beta VDJ combination and CDR3 sequence profiling were carried out. Genomic DNA was the template for this profiling. One entry per CDR3 protein, called by TCRdb with MiXCR from the reads. The data show around 170,000 distinct CDR3 sequences, with about three fifths seen just once and 45% held by the top ten. The CDR3 runs to 15 residues. V gave up 0 bases and J gave up 2 bases; unmatched junction bases: 2. The germline CDR1 and CDR2 sequences are SGDLS and YYNGEE. This sample is part of a study of CD8+CD57+ T cells in acquired aplastic anemia. Study-wide context: The mean DNA yield obtained from sorted CD4+ and CD8+ cells came to approximately 3 ug. Where healthy donors were concerned, CD4+ cells averaged about 11 million reads.

Points from the study as a whole: Found in both controls and patients were some 31 CD8+ CDR3 sequences. Between patients and controls, CD8+ Simpson's diversity did not vary significantly.

This TCR was recovered from a human donor in good health. Sequencing used sorted CD4+, CD8+, or CD8+CD57+ T cells (not recorded which) from PBMCs. V and J are TRBV9 and TRBJ2-7; 10 bases map to TRBD1. Here the CDR3 reads CASSVAGTGAYEQYF. In nucleotides, the CDR3 is TGTGCCAGCAGCGTAGCTGGGACAGGGGCCTACGAGCAGTACTTC.